The sequence of this TCR beta chain was determined in a study of Graves' ophthalmopathy and Graves' hyperthyroidism. The sequenced template was RNA, covering the TCR beta CDR3 region. First-round RT-PCR employed HTBI primers, with a second-round multiplex PCR after it. TCRdb reprocessed the multiplex PCR reads with MiXCR, giving one entry per CDR3 protein. Of around 1.1 million distinct CDR3 sequences listed, 35% to 40% are singletons. The CDR3 has 15 residues. Germline V lookup: CDR1 SQVTM, CDR2 ANQGSEA. Pregnant or lactating patients and those with other autoimmune diseases or uncontrolled infections were excluded.

Sequenced input: peripheral blood or thyroid tissue (not recorded which). This chain uses TRBV29-1 with TRBJ2-5; 12 nucleotides agree with TRBD1. The J call may not be correct, given that the DNA end is closer to TRBJ2-1. The sequence was obtained from an adult man with Graves' hyperthyroidism. CDR3 DNA: TGCAGCGTTGAAAACCGGGACAGGGGGCTGGATGAGCAGTTCTTC. This translates into CSVENRDRGLDEQFF.